The clone carrying this T cell receptor (beta chain) was picked up one time. The table came from immunoSEQ multiplex PCR; TCRdb's copy has only in-frame clones and leaves some out. This table holds more than 90,000 clones, 95% found once. CDR1 and CDR2 (germline): LNHDA, SQIVND (reference sequence). The CDR3 is made up of 15 amino acids. Deletions cut 1 base from V and 4 bases from J, with 13 bases between. The data were obtained in a study of technical replicates of blood from several donors. J is TRBJ2-5 and V is TRBV19, with D uncertain. The sequenced material came from T cells isolated from PBMCs. The receptor was isolated from a human donor in good health. CDR3 amino acids: CASSIGYRSGETQYF. DNA for the CDR3: TGTGCCAGTAGTATAGGGTACCGGTCGGGAGAGACCCAGTACTTC.